The 27 T cell receptor beta chains below come from one sample, sequenced in a study of blood T cell repertoires in COVID-19. Sequencing used immunoSEQ multiplex PCR; TCRdb keeps in-frame clones, though not all of them. The top ten hold about 10% of the sample, which has 84,000 or so clones, about 82% seen once. The sample was peripheral blood. These receptors all come from a woman between 65 and 79 years old with active or convalescent COVID-19.

This clone was counted a few times. Relative to the germline gene, one junction end is altered; a read error may explain this. J is TRBJ1-4 and V is TRBV19, with a tentative D call TRBD1 (5 bases). The length of the CDR3 is 13 residues. Germline V gives CDR1 LNHDA, CDR2 SQIVND (reference sequence). This CDR3 reads CASSIDIPGLLLF. The CDR3 region has the DNA TGTGCCAGTAGTATAGATATTCCGGGACTCCTACTTTTT.

The CDR3 reads CASSPAVAGELFF. Written as DNA, the CDR3 is TGTGCCAGCAGCCCAGCGGTTGCCGGGGAGCTGTTTTTT. V usage is TRBV3-1 (or the pseudogene TRBV3-2) and J usage is TRBJ2-2; a possible D gene is TRBD2 (5 bases). The germline gives CDR1 LGHDT, CDR2 YNNKEL (reference sequence). V was shortened by 4 bases and J by 6 bases, with 9 bases between the two germline ends. This CDR3 comprises 13 residues.

This clone appeared a single time. V and J are TRBV24-1 and TRBJ2-3; 7 nucleotides line up with TRBD1. This CDR3 has 16 amino acids. V was clipped by 3 bases and J by 2 bases; unmatched bases: 7. CDR1 is KGHDR and CDR2 is SFDVKD in the germline V gene. CDR3 amino acids: CATSDGSRGFTDTQYF. Written as DNA, the CDR3 is TGTGCCACCAGTGATGGAAGCAGGGGGTTCACAGATACGCAGTATTTT.

This clone was seen a handful of times. The chain joins TRBV2 to TRBJ1-4; D unresolved. With 3 bases removed from V and 10 bases from J, the gap between germline ends came to 12 bases. This CDR3 is built from 13 residues. Germline CDR1 SNHLY, CDR2 FYNNEI. This CDR3 reads CASSEFGVGKLFF. The CDR3 nucleotides are TGTGCCAGCAGTGAGTTCGGGGTGGGAAAACTGTTTTTT.

This rearrangement joins TRBV3-1 (or the pseudogene TRBV3-2) to TRBJ2-1, with D possibly matching TRBD2 (7 bases). V was shortened by 6 bases and J by 4 bases, with 16 bases between the two germline ends. CDR1 is LGHDT, CDR2 YNNKEL, per germline (reference sequence). This CDR3 has 15 amino acids. The DNA for the CDR3 is TGTGCCAGCAGTCTAGGGGGGGCCAATTACAATGAGCAGTTCTTC. Translation gives CASSLGGANYNEQFF.

CDR3 amino acids: CASTGTGAYEQYF. In nucleotides, the CDR3 is TGTGCCAGTACCGGGACGGGGGCCTACGAGCAGTACTTC. The V call is TRBV2, the J call TRBJ2-7; D is perhaps TRBD2 (6 bases). V lost 9 bases and J 2 bases, leaving 14 bases between the germline ends. Germline lookup yields CDR1 SNHLY and CDR2 FYNNEI. CDR3 length: 13 residues.

J is TRBJ2-3 and V is TRBV20-1; 9 nucleotides match TRBD1. From germline, CDR1 is DFQATT and CDR2 SNEGSKA (reference sequence). The CDR3 length is 14 residues. With V trimmed by 3 bases and J by 4 bases, 5 bases remained unmatched. The CDR3 DNA sequence: TGCAGTGCTAGTAGGACAGGGGACGCAGATACGCAGTATTTT. Its protein is CSASRTGDADTQYF.

The V call is TRBV11-2, the J call TRBJ2-3; 8 bases are a match to TRBD2. The germline V gene has CDR1 SGHAT and CDR2 FQNNGV. J lost 3 bases, V lost 2 bases, and 4 bases had no gene match. This CDR3 comprises 15 residues. CDR3 protein: CASSLRRGDTDTQYF. In DNA, the CDR3 is TGTGCCAGCAGCTTAAGGCGGGGGGATACAGATACGCAGTATTTT.

The CDR3 DNA is TGTGCCAGCAGCTTCGGGAAGCTCGGGGAGCTGTTTTTT. Residues: CASSFGKLGELFF. The chain joins TRBV27 to TRBJ2-2, with D possibly being TRBD2 (5 bases). Trimming shortened V by 6 bases and J by 7 bases, and 12 bases separated the two germline ends. Germline CDR1 MNHEY, CDR2 SMNVEV (reference sequence). The CDR3 runs to 13 residues.

This clone appeared a single time. The rearrangement uses TRBV15 and TRBJ2-7; 8 bases match TRBD1. Unmatched junction bases numbered 5, after V lost 3 bases and J lost 7 bases. Germline V gene sequence: CDR1 LNHNV, CDR2 YYDKDF (reference sequence). The CDR3 is 13 amino acids. CDR3 region: CATSSTRGREQYF. The CDR3 DNA sequence: TGTGCCACCAGCAGCACCAGGGGGCGTGAGCAGTACTTC.

J is TRBJ2-5 and V is TRBV18; no clear D gene. Germline CDR1 is KGHSH and CDR2 is LQKENI. Trimming left V 2 bases short and J 4 bases short, with 8 bases between. The CDR3 spans 13 residues. CDR3 protein: CASSPGPGETQYF. The DNA for the CDR3 is TGTGCCAGCTCACCAGGTCCAGGAGAGACCCAGTACTTC.

This sequence joins TRBV3-1 (or the pseudogene TRBV3-2) and TRBJ1-2; D is possibly TRBD1 (5 bases). This CDR3 is 14 amino acids long. Trimming shortened V by 8 bases and J by 7 bases, and 20 bases separated the two germline ends. CDR1 is LGHDT and CDR2 is YNNKEL in the germline V gene (reference sequence). CDR3 residues: CASARQGGSSGYTF. DNA of the CDR3: TGTGCCAGCGCGCGGCAGGGAGGTTCTAGTGGCTACACCTTC.

CDR3 sequence reads: CASSPDRGSSPLHF. Written as DNA, the CDR3 is TGTGCCAGCTCACCAGACAGGGGAAGTTCACCCCTCCACTTT. The chain combines TRBV18 with TRBJ1-6; TRBD1 agrees at 8 bases. Unmatched junction bases numbered 3, after V lost 2 bases and J lost 9 bases. CDR3 length: 14 residues. Looked up from germline, CDR1 is KGHSH and CDR2 is LQKENI. Using reference TRBV18 and TRBJ1-6 for the parts outside the CDR3, the full variable domain is NAGVMQNPRHLVRRRGQEARLRCSPMKGHSHVYWYRQLPEEGLKFMVYLQKENIIDESGMPKERFSAEFPKEGPSILRIQQVVRGDSAAYFCASSPDRGSSPLHFGNGTRLTVT.

The chain employs TRBV12-3 or TRBV12-4 and TRBJ1-2; TRBD1 is a possible D gene (5 bases). This CDR3 has 13 amino acids. V was clipped by 5 bases and J by 6 bases, with 13 bases between them. CDR3 residues: CASSLRQLNGYTF. For the CDR3, the DNA is TGTGCCAGCAGTCTTCGACAGCTAAATGGCTACACCTTC.

This clone was observed a few times. The J gene is TRBJ1-1, the V gene TRBV5-1; D is uncertain. CDR1 and CDR2 (germline): SGHRS, YFSETQ. V was trimmed by 6 bases and J by 1 base, leaving 16 bases between them. The CDR3 sequence is 15 residues long. Here the CDR3 reads CASTVEEQRNTEAFF. CDR3 in DNA: TGCGCCAGCACCGTCGAAGAACAGAGGAACACTGAAGCTTTCTTT.

The chain uses TRBV7-2 and TRBJ2-2; weak D call: TRBD1 (5 bases). CDR1 is SGHTA, CDR2 FQGNSA, per germline. Trimming left V 5 bases short and J 1 base short, with 14 bases between. This CDR3 has 16 amino acids. The CDR3, as DNA: TGTGCCAGCAGCGTCCAGGGTGTAGGGAACACCGGGGAGCTGTTTTTT. Its translation: CASSVQGVGNTGELFF.

This rearrangement joins TRBV2 to TRBJ2-1, with 12 bases matching TRBD2. J gave up 7 bases and V 3 bases, and 4 bases lay outside the gene matches. The CDR3 covers 15 residues. Germline V gene lookup returns CDR1 SNHLY and CDR2 FYNNEI. The CDR3 loop reads CASSDGLAGGNEQFF. The DNA of the CDR3 is TGTGCCAGCAGTGACGGCCTAGCGGGGGGGAATGAGCAGTTCTTC. The full variable domain, its missing parts supplied by reference TRBV2 and TRBJ2-1, is EPEVTQTPSHQVTQMGQEVILRCVPISNHLYFYWYRQILGQKVEFLVSFYNNEISEKSEIFDDQFSVERPDGSNFTLKIRSTKLEDSAMYFCASSDGLAGGNEQFFGPGTRLTVL.

J is TRBJ2-5 and V is TRBV11-3; tentatively, D is TRBD2 (5 bases). The CDR3 runs to 13 residues. Germline loops: CDR1 SGHNT, CDR2 YENEEA. V was clipped by 5 bases and J by 2 bases, with 9 bases between them. CDR3 DNA: TGTGCCAGCAGCCTGAGGGATCAAGAGACCCAGTACTTC. This gives the protein CASSLRDQETQYF.

As concerns this clone: At the DNA level, this CDR3 is encoded by other sequences in the same sample as well. The rearrangement joins TRBV19 to TRBJ1-5; 11 bases map to TRBD1. Germline V gene lookup returns CDR1 LNHDA and CDR2 SQIVND (reference sequence). V dropped 5 bases and J dropped 4; count of bases not matched to a gene: 4. The CDR3 totals 15 residues. The CDR3 DNA reads TGTGCCAGTAGTGTGGGACAGGGGGTTAATCAGCCCCAGCATTTT. Its protein product is CASSVGQGVNQPQHF.

The chain uses TRBV6-6 and TRBJ1-2; 7 bases are a match to TRBD1. Germline lookup yields CDR1 MNHNY and CDR2 SVGAGI (reference sequence). The V gene end was trimmed by 5 bases and the J gene end by 10 bases; junction bases not matched to a gene: 7. The CDR3 is made up of 12 amino acids. The CDR3 DNA reads TGTGCCAGCAGTGCCGGACAGGCTTCCTACACCTTC. Protein: CASSAGQASYTF.

The chain employs TRBV28 and TRBJ2-7, with a weak D call TRBD2 (6 bases). Germline V gives CDR1 MDHEN, CDR2 SYDVKM. V lost 3 bases and J 7 bases, leaving 16 bases between the germline ends. The CDR3 is 14 amino acids. The CDR3 protein is CASSLVQARGEQYF. The CDR3 bases are TGTGCCAGCAGTTTGGTACAGGCCCGGGGGGAGCAGTACTTC.

This clone was detected only once. J is TRBJ2-1 and V is TRBV14, with 9 bases matching TRBD2. The trim removed 2 bases at V and 7 bases at J, leaving 9 bases unmatched. This CDR3 contains 16 residues. Germline CDR1 SGHDN, CDR2 FVKESK. CDR3 sequence (DNA): TGTGCCAGCAGCCAAATAGGCGGGGGGGGCAGGAATGAGCAGTTCTTC. This sequence encodes CASSQIGGGGRNEQFF.

To note about this clone: One end of the junction is discordant with germline, which a read error may explain. The chain uses TRBV10-3 and TRBJ1-2; no reliable D call. The germline gives CDR1 ENHRY, CDR2 SYGVKD. This CDR3 comprises 11 residues. CDR3 sequence (DNA): TGTGCCATCAGTGAGTCGAATTGGCAGATCTTC. Translating gives CAISESNWQIF.

This clone was seen more than once but under ten times. This sequence joins TRBV2 and TRBJ2-3; no firm D call. Trimming shortened V by 3 bases and J by 1 base, and 8 bases separated the two germline ends. Germline CDR1 SNHLY, CDR2 FYNNEI. This CDR3 comprises 14 residues. CDR3 DNA: TGTGCCAGCAGTGATATGGCAGGCACAGATACGCAGTATTTT. Amino acid sequence: CASSDMAGTDTQYF.

This sequence joins TRBV28 and TRBJ1-6, with 12 bases aligning to TRBD1. Germline loops: CDR1 MDHEN, CDR2 SYDVKM. V trimming: 4 bases; J trimming: 7 bases; junction bases outside the gene matches: 11. The CDR3 runs 18 residues. CDR3 coding DNA: TGTGCCAGCAGTTCAGCCCTCCCGGGACAGGGGGCGAATTCACCCCTCCACTTT. Protein sequence: CASSSALPGQGANSPLHF.

The V gene is TRBV5-6, the J gene TRBJ1-4; D may be TRBD1 (5 bases). This CDR3 contains 17 residues. CDR1 is SGHDT, CDR2 YYEEEE, per germline. V lost 1 base and J 6 bases, leaving 19 bases between the germline ends. The CDR3 loop reads CASSLFGGEGLDEKLFF. CDR3 nucleotide sequence: TGTGCCAGCAGCTTGTTCGGAGGGGAGGGCCTGGATGAAAAACTGTTTTTT.

The chain combines TRBV3-1 (or the pseudogene TRBV3-2) with TRBJ1-4; the D gene is possibly TRBD1 (5 bases). From germline, CDR1 is LGHDT and CDR2 YNNKEL (reference sequence). The CDR3 sequence is 16 residues long. V lost 2 bases and J 4 bases, leaving 14 bases between the germline ends. In DNA form, the CDR3 reads TGTGCCAGCAGCCAATTCCAGACAGATATTAATGAAAAACTGTTTTTT. Its protein is CASSQFQTDINEKLFF.